Listed below are T cell receptor beta chains from one sample, sequenced in a study of T cells in Graves' hyperthyroidism and ophthalmopathy. TCRdb re-analysed the multiplex PCR reads in MiXCR, keeping a single row per CDR3 protein. This sample has about 600,000 distinct CDR3 sequences; roughly 16% occur once, and the top ten carry roughly 3.3%. Sequencing used blood. Receptors originate from a woman aged 40 to 50 with Graves' ophthalmopathy. The CDR3 runs from the conserved cysteine through the conserved F or W. D genes are given only for firm matches. Clone size is given for some rows only: seen once, a few or many times, or a class if the clone is expanded.

cdr3_nt cdr3_aa d_call v_call clone_size j_call
TGTGCCATCAGTCTAGCGGGAGTCGGAGAGACCCAGTACTTC CAISLAGVGETQYF TRBD2 TRBV10-3 many TRBJ2-5
TGCAGTACGTTGTTGGAGGGCCCCATGAACACTGAAGCTTTCTTT CSTLLEGPMNTEAFF . TRBV29-1 few TRBJ1-1
TGTGCCAGCAGTCCGGGACTAAGCATCCACGAGCAGTACTTC CASSPGLSIHEQYF TRBD2 TRBV6-2/TRBV6-3 few TRBJ2-7
TGTGCCAGCAGCCCGGACAGATCTCGGAGCAATCAGCCCCAGCATTTT CASSPDRSRSNQPQHF . TRBV7-8 many TRBJ1-5
TGTGCCAGCAGCCCATGGACAGGGGGCGATGGCTACACCTTC CASSPWTGGDGYTF TRBD1 TRBV7-8 . TRBJ1-2
TGTGCCAGCAGCGTAGGGGGGTTGACTGAAGCTTTCTTT CASSVGGLTEAFF . TRBV9 many TRBJ1-1
TGTGCCTGGAGGGGAGGACAGGGGCTACAAGAGACCCAGTACTTC CAWRGGQGLQETQYF TRBD1 TRBV30 many TRBJ2-5
TGCAGTGCTAGCAGGGCAGGTTTACAGCCCCAGCATTTT CSASRAGLQPQHF . TRBV20-1 few TRBJ1-5
TGCGCCAGCAGCTTCGGGACATCTTGGGGCTCCTACGAGCAGTACTTC CASSFGTSWGSYEQYF . TRBV5-1 many TRBJ2-7
TGTGCCAGCAGCTTATCGGGGGGCAAAGGCGAAAAACTGTTTTTT CASSLSGGKGEKLFF . TRBV7-3 . TRBJ1-4
TGCAGTGCTAAGAGGGTTAGGTCTGATGAAAAACTGTTTTTT CSAKRVRSDEKLFF . TRBV20-1 many TRBJ1-4
TGCAGTGCTAGACCCCGGACTAGCGGGTTCAACGAGCAGTACTTC CSARPRTSGFNEQYF TRBD2 TRBV20-1 many TRBJ2-7
TGTGCCAGCAGTTTACAGGTCTCCTACGAGCAGTACTTC CASSLQVSYEQYF . TRBV28 many TRBJ2-7
TGCAGTGCTGATCCCCCTAGCGGACACACCGGGGAGCTGTTTTTT CSADPPSGHTGELFF TRBD2 TRBV20-1 many TRBJ2-2
TGTGCCGCCGCCGGGCTAAACACCGGGGAGCTGTTTTTT CAAAGLNTGELFF . TRBV19 . TRBJ2-2
TGTGCCATCAAACAGGGGGCGTATCAGCCCCAGCATTTT CAIKQGAYQPQHF TRBD1 TRBV6-1 many TRBJ1-5
TGTGCCAGCAGCTTCGAACCACTAGCGGGAAGCACCGGGGAGCTGTTTTTT CASSFEPLAGSTGELFF TRBD2 TRBV7-3 many TRBJ2-2
TGTGCCAGCAGTATTAAGGCAGGGGGCATAAACATTCAGTACTTC CASSIKAGGINIQYF TRBD1 TRBV7-9 many TRBJ2-4
TGTGCCTGGAGCGTCCCGGGACAGGGTAATGAAAAACTGTTTTTT CAWSVPGQGNEKLFF TRBD1 TRBV30 many TRBJ1-4
TGTGCCAGCAGTTTAGGGGGACGATACGAGCAGTACTTC CASSLGGRYEQYF . TRBV28 many TRBJ2-7
TGTGCCAGCTCACCCGTAAGGGACGTAGGGGCCAACGTCCTGACTTTC CASSPVRDVGANVLTF . TRBV18 many TRBJ2-6
TGTGCCAGCAGCGTGGACAAAAGCACAGATACGCAGTATTTT CASSVDKSTDTQYF . TRBV9 many TRBJ2-3
TGTGCCAGCAGCAACCCCGGGACAGGGGGCTACAATGAGCAGTTCTTC CASSNPGTGGYNEQFF TRBD1 TRBV11-2 many TRBJ2-1
TGTGCCACGACAGGGGAGGGAGAGACCCAGTACTTC CATTGEGETQYF . TRBV10-3 few TRBJ2-5
TGTGCCTGGACTCCCACCTACGGGACAGGGCGTACCGGGGAGCTGTTTTTT CAWTPTYGTGRTGELFF TRBD1 TRBV30 . TRBJ2-2
TGTGCCAGCAGTGAACAGGGAAGGGCCACCGGGGAGCTGTTTTTT CASSEQGRATGELFF . TRBV2 once TRBJ2-2
TGTGCCACCACAGCGGGTGGCTACACCTTC CATTAGGYTF . TRBV28 many TRBJ1-2
TGTGCCAGCACTCGGGGCAGGGGTGGGAATGAGCAGTTCTTC CASTRGRGGNEQFF . TRBV6-1 few TRBJ2-1
TGTGCCAGCTCACCAAGGACAGGGGATACTGAAGCTTTCTTT CASSPRTGDTEAFF TRBD1 TRBV18 many TRBJ1-1
TGTGCCAGCAGTTTAGCGCGAAGACTAGCGGGTTACAATGAGCAGTTCTTC CASSLARRLAGYNEQFF TRBD2 TRBV12-3/TRBV12-4 . TRBJ2-1
TGCGCCAGCAGCATCCCCCGGGACGGGCTGTTCCGAGAGACCCAGTACTTC CASSIPRDGLFRETQYF . TRBV5-1 . TRBJ2-5
TGTGCCAGCAGCTTGGAGTGGGGTCAGCCCCAGCATTTT CASSLEWGQPQHF . TRBV5-5 many TRBJ1-5
TGTGCCAGCAGGGCAGGGCAGACAGATACGCAGTATTTT CASRAGQTDTQYF . TRBV28 many TRBJ2-3
TGTGCCAGCTCACCTTTAGCACAGCTTTACTCCTACAATGAGCAGTTCTTC CASSPLAQLYSYNEQFF . TRBV18 many TRBJ2-1
TGTGCCAGCAACGGGGGGCACGAAAAACTGTTTTTT CASNGGHEKLFF . TRBV12-3/TRBV12-4 . TRBJ1-4
TGCAGTGCTAGAACTGAGACCCAGTACTTC CSARTETQYF . TRBV20-1 many TRBJ2-5
TGTGCCAGTAGTGGCAGCCCGAACACTGAAGCTTTCTTT CASSGSPNTEAFF . TRBV19 few TRBJ1-1